A single T cell receptor beta chain is shown here with its context. No antigen is known for it. The sample originates from a study of T cell repertoires in cytomegalovirus infection. Turning to the study itself: CMV epitopes, recently identified HLA-C-restricted and well-studied HLA-B-restricted, were used. Indicated by public TCR beta signatures were CMV infection and matching HLA type.

Overall study results and limits: Accumulated public TCR beta family frequency recognized individuals carrying CMV together with the relevant HLA. CMV-specific HLA-C-restricted TCR beta clonotypes dominated the ex vivo response.

TCRdb reprocessed the reads with MiXCR, giving one entry per CDR3 protein. The sample lists approximately 100,000 distinct CDR3 sequences; over 40% were seen once. The CDR3 is made up of 16 amino acids. With V trimmed by 2 bases and J by 1 base, 2 bases remained unmatched. CDR1 is WSHSY, CDR2 SAAADI, per germline. This clonotype was obtained from a human donor in good health (CMV status not recorded). Some clones in this sample may be carry-over from other donors' samples. The genes are TRBV10-2 and TRBJ2-5; 12 bases align to TRBD2. Material: CD8+ T cells from cultured PBMCs, obtained from culture after CMV antigen stimulation. DNA of the CDR3: TGCGCCAGCAGTGAGACTAGCGGGGGGTTCCAAGAGACCCAGTACTTC. Translation gives CASSETSGGFQETQYF.